This T cell receptor (beta chain) was sequenced for a study of blood T cell repertoires in COVID-19 (dated by TCRdb to the early 2020s). Context from the whole study: Collaborator samples came from the United States, Italy and Spain and covered acute and convalescent phases of COVID-19. The material from the prospective study consisted of cDNA or gDNA derived from T cells, B-cell-depleted T cells, or PBMCs. Deeply sampled blood TCRbeta repertoires from subjects exposed to, actively infected with, or recovered from COVID-19 were included in the dataset. The repertoires were released in a freely available public database meant as a resource for research on the immune response to SARS-CoV-2. The samples were drawn from two sources: the first 160 participants of the ongoing ImmuneRACE study, and over 950 subjects contributed by 6 global collaborators. Sample metadata almost always included a de-identified subject ID, COVID-19 status, age in years and sex. Where available, HLA class I and class II types were taken from metadata supplied by the sample provider and were not determined by assay-based typing. Results and caveats for the whole study, not just this receptor: The amount of clinical and demographic metadata varied by source and participant and was provided uncurated.

TCRbeta CDR3 regions were amplified from genomic DNA by means of the immunoSEQ Assay, a bias-controlled multiplex PCR. The paper's processing steps were these. Nucleated cell counts per sample were estimated from amplification of reference gene primers within the assay. To quantify the absolute abundance of each unique TCRbeta CDR3 rearrangement, sequence reads were collapsed and filtered. For each sample, productive Simpson clonality was calculated as the square root of Simpson's diversity index across productive rearrangements. TCRdb obtained this table from immuneACCESS and retained in-frame rearrangements with V and J assigned. These tables miss some clones; where compared with another copy, unresolved V genes account for less than half of the shortfall, and the remainder is unexplained. V and J calls and clone size follow that table, whereas D and trimming were derived from the DNA. The sample yields 300,000 to 450,000 clones; roughly 84% were counted once. Together, the top ten hold approximately 1% of the sample.

CDR1 and CDR2 were assigned from the germline V gene (reference sequence) as LNHDA and SQIVND. From the cysteine through the phenylalanine, the CDR3 covers 16 amino acids. The entry retains the CDR3 DNA only, 48 bases that are in frame from base 1. V is cut back by 4 bases and J by 5 bases, with 10 bases in the junction unmatched. Participants in the prospective study were enrolled through a virtual design, were aged 18 to 89 years, and lived in about 25 United States geographic areas. Cohort assignment in the prospective study relied on participant-reported clinical history from a screening survey and a study questionnaire. Recovered participants in ImmuneRACE Cohort 3 were defined as having two consecutive negative NP/OP PCR tests, clearance from a healthcare professional, or resolution of symptoms. Mobile phlebotomists in the prospective study collected whole blood, serum and a nasopharyngeal or oropharyngeal swab from every participant. Prospective study participants could optionally give additional blood draws and questionnaires over a roughly 2-month period. Before DNA extraction, blood samples from the prospective study were shipped at room temperature or frozen.

A note on this clone: The specificity of this receptor is unknown. One base away there is no much larger clone; base qualities are not given.

The receptor was isolated from a woman aged 25 to 39 who had recovered from COVID-19. This chain is built from TRBV19 and TRBJ1-4, with 7 junctional bases fitting TRBD1. Material for sequencing was PBMCs or T cells enriched from blood (not recorded which). The CDR3 here reads CASSTLTGLSNEKLFF. The sequenced DNA: TGTGCCAGTAGTACCCTGACAGGGCTCTCGAATGAAAAACTGTTTTTT.